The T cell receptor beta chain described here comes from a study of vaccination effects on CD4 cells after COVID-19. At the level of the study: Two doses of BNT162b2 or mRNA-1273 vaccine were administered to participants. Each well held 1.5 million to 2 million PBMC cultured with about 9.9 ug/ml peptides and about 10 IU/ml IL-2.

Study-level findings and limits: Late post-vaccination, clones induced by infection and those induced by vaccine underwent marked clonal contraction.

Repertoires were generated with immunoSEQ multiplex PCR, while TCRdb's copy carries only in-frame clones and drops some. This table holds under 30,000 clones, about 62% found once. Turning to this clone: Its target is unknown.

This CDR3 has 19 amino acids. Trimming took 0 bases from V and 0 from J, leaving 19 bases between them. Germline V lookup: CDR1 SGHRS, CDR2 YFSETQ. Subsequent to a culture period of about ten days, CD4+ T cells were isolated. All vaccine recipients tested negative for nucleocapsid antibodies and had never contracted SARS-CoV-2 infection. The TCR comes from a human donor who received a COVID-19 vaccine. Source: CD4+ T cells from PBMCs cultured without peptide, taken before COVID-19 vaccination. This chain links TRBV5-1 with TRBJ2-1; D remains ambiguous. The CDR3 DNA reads TGCGCCAGCAGCTTGGGGCCCAAGGCAAGTTCTAGCTCCTACAATGAGCAGTTCTTC. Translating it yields CASSLGPKASSSSYNEQFF. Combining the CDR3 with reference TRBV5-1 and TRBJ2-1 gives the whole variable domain KAGVTQTPRYLIKTRGQQVTLSCSPISGHRSVSWYQQTPGQGLQFLFEYFSETQRNKGNFPGRFSGRQFSNSRSEMNVSTLELGDSALYLCASSLGPKASSSSYNEQFFGPGTRLTVL.